The clone carrying this TCR beta chain has only a few counts. Antigen specificity is unknown. TCRdb reanalysed the 5' RACE reads using MiXCR and keeps one entry per CDR3 protein. The data contain under 850,000 distinct CDR3 sequences, roughly 20% of them singletons. The ends were cut back, 1 base at V and 0 bases at J, with 6 bases in the middle. The length of the CDR3 is 14 residues. Germline V lookup: CDR1 ENHRY, CDR2 SYGVKD. These data belong to a study of CD8 T cells in ankylosing spondylitis. Regarding the study as a whole: Enrichment of disease-linked clones was reportedly significant in matched ankylosing spondylitis synovial fluid. For ankylosing spondylitis blood, a TCR beta motif of several highly homologous variants appeared characteristic.

The genes are TRBV10-3 and TRBJ2-5; D is tentatively TRBD1 or TRBD2 (5 bases each). Sequences were obtained from blood, either unsorted or a sorted T cell fraction (not recorded which). This TCR was recovered from a male donor with ankylosing spondylitis. The CDR3 loop reads CAISEWGYQETQYF. Here the CDR3 DNA reads TGTGCCATCAGTGAGTGGGGGTACCAAGAGACCCAGTACTTC.